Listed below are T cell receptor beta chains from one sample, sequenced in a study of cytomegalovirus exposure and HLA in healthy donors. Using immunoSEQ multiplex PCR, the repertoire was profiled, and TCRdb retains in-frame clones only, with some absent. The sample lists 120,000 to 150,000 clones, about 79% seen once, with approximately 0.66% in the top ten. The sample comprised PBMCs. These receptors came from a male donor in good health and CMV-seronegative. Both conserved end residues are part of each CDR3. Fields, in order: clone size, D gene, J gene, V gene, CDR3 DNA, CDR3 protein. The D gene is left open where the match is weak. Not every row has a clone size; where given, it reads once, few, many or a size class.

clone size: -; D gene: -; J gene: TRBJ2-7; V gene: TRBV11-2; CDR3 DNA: TGTGCCAGCAGCTTTAGTACAGCCACCTCCTACGAGCAGTACTTC; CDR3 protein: CASSFSTATSYEQYF
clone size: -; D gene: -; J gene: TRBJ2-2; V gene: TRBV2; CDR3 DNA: TGTGCCAGCAGCAACAGGGTCTACACCGGGGAGCTGTTTTTT; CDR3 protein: CASSNRVYTGELFF
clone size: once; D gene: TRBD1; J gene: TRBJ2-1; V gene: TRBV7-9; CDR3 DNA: TGTGCCAGCAGCAACTATACAGGGGGCTTTCCCAATGAGCAGTTCTTC; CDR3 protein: CASSNYTGGFPNEQFF
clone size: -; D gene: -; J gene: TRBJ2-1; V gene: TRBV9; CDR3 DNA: TGTGCCAGCAGCACCCAACAGGTGGCTGAGCAGTTCTTC; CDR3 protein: CASSTQQVAEQFF
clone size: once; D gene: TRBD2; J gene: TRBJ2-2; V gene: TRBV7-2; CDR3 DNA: TGTGCCAGCACGTCCCAAGCGGGGGCTACCGGGGAGCTGTTTTTT; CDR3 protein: CASTSQAGATGELFF
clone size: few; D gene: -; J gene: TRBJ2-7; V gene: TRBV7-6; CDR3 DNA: TGTGCCAGCAGCTTAGCGTCGGGGAATTCCTACGAGCAGTACTTC; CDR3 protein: CASSLASGNSYEQYF
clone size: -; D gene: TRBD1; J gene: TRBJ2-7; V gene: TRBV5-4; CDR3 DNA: TGTGCCAGCAGCGCCCATCCGGACAGGAACTACGAGCAGTACTTC; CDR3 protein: CASSAHPDRNYEQYF
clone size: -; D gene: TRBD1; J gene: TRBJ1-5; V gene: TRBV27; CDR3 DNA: TGTGCCAGCAGTCAAGGGACAGACAATCAGCCCCAGCATTTT; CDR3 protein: CASSQGTDNQPQHF
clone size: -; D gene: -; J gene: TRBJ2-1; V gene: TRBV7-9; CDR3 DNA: TGTGCCAGCACCCCTGACCGGGGTGAGCAGTTCTTC; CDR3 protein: CASTPDRGEQFF
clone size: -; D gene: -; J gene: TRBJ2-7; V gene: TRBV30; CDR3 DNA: TGTGCCTGGAGTGTAGATGCGGACTACGAGCAGTACTTC; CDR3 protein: CAWSVDADYEQYF
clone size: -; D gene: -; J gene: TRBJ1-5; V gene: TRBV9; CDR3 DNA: TGTGCCAGCAGCGTTGATTCCAGGGACAATCAGCCCCAGCATTTT; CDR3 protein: CASSVDSRDNQPQHF
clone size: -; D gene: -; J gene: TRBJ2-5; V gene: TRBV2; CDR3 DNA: TGTGCCAGCAGTGACGGGCAGGGAAGCGAGACCCAGTACTTC; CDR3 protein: CASSDGQGSETQYF
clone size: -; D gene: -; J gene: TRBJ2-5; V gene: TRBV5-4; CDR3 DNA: TGTGCCAGCAGCCCGGGACTTCGGGAGACCCAGTACTTC; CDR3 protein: CASSPGLRETQYF
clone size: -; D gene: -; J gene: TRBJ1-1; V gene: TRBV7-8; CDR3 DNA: TGTGCCAGCAGCTCGCCCGGGACTGAAGCTTTCTTT; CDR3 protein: CASSSPGTEAFF
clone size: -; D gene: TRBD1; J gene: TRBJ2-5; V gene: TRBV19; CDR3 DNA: TGTGCCAGTAGTCCCCGGGGACAGGGGAATCGGGAGACCCAGTACTTC; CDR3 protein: CASSPRGQGNRETQYF
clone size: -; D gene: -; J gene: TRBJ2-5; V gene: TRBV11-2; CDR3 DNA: TGTGCCAGCAAGGGGGGGGGCCAAGAGACCCAGTACTTC; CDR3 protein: CASKGGGQETQYF
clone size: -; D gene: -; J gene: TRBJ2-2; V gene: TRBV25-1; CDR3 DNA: TGTGCCAGCAGTGAATGGTTAGGGTCGCGAGACACCGGGGGGCTGTTTTTT; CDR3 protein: CASSEWLGSRDTGGLFF
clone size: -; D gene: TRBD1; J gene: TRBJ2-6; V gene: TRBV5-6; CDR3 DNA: TGTGCCAGCAGCTTGTGGAGGACAGGGGGCTCTGGGGCCAACGTCCTGACTTTC; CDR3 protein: CASSLWRTGGSGANVLTF
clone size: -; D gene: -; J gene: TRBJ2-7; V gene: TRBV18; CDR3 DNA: TGTGCCAGCTCACCGACAGGACCTGCCTACGAGCAGTACTTC; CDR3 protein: CASSPTGPAYEQYF
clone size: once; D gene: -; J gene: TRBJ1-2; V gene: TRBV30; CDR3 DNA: TGTGCCTGGAGTGCGAGCTCCACTAACTATGGCTACACCTTC; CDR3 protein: CAWSASSTNYGYTF
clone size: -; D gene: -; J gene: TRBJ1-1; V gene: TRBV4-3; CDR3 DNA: TGCGCCAGCAGCCAAGATCGGGGGGCTGAAGCTTTCTTT; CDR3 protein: CASSQDRGAEAFF